Below, 20 T cell receptor beta chains from the same sample are listed, as sequenced in a study of cytomegalovirus exposure and HLA in healthy donors. PCR primers comprised 60 Vbeta and 13 Jbeta primers. The data were produced by immunoSEQ multiplex PCR, yet TCRdb's version contains in-frame clones alone and is incomplete. The sample carries approximately 150,000 clones, approximately 86% recorded once. The sequenced sample was PBMCs. The receptors stem from a woman between 40 and 55 years old in good health and CMV-seronegative.

Only a few counts were recorded for this clone. The chain combines TRBV27 with TRBJ2-1, with D hard to call. The CDR3 consists of 14 residues. Germline V gene lookup returns CDR1 MNHEY and CDR2 SMNVEV (reference sequence). V lost 2 bases to trimming and J lost 3 bases, with 8 bases between them. The CDR3 spells CASSLGYSYNEQFF. DNA for the CDR3: TGTGCCAGCAGTTTAGGGTACAGCTACAATGAGCAGTTCTTC.

The chain joins TRBV7-6 to TRBJ1-3; unclear D gene. This CDR3 contains 13 residues. With 5 bases removed from V and 3 bases from J, the gap between germline ends came to 8 bases. CDR1 is SGHVS, CDR2 FNYEAQ, per germline. The CDR3 loop reads CASSPLIGNTIYF. The CDR3 bases are TGTGCCAGCAGCCCGCTAATTGGAAACACCATATATTTT.

This clone appeared a few times. This chain joins TRBV11-3 and TRBJ2-3, with D possibly matching TRBD1 (6 bases). Trimming took off 8 bases at V and 2 bases at J, with 8 bases between the two ends. The CDR3 totals 12 residues. CDR1 and CDR2 (germline): SGHNT, YENEEA. In nucleotides, the CDR3 is TGTGCCAGCGGGACAAACACAGATACGCAGTATTTT. This sequence encodes CASGTNTDTQYF.

The chain recombines TRBV11-2 with TRBJ1-2, with 10 bases that match TRBD1. Germline V lookup: CDR1 SGHAT, CDR2 FQNNGV. Germline trimming cut 5 bases from V and 7 bases from J; bases unmatched to any gene: 7. This CDR3 is built from 14 residues. The CDR3, as DNA: TGTGCCAGCAGCCTCCGACAGGGGGCGGTTGGCTACACCTTC. Its protein product is CASSLRQGAVGYTF.

On this clone: This sample includes further DNA sequences coding for the same CDR3. The genes are TRBV5-1 and TRBJ2-5, with D possibly being TRBD1 (6 bases). CDR1 SGHRS and CDR2 YFSETQ come from the germline V gene. The CDR3 is 14 residues long. With 0 bases removed from V and 5 bases from J, the gap between germline ends came to 11 bases. The CDR3 reads CASSLEGQGETQYF. The CDR3 nucleotides are TGCGCCAGCAGCTTGGAAGGGCAGGGGGAGACCCAGTACTTC.

The chain has TRBV11-3 and TRBJ2-3; 7 bases align to TRBD1. V trimming: 5 bases; J trimming: 4 bases; junction bases outside the gene matches: 18. From germline, CDR1 is SGHNT and CDR2 YENEEA. CDR3 length: 18 residues. For the CDR3, the DNA is TGTGCCAGCAGCACGAGGTGGGGGACAGTCCCGGACGCAGATACGCAGTATTTT. This translates into CASSTRWGTVPDADTQYF.

This clone was detected a few times. This chain joins TRBV21-1 and TRBJ2-5; TRBD2 was called by the table and not checked on the DNA. TRBV21-1 is annotated as a pseudogene. This CDR3 has 11 amino acids. The CDR3 spells CASSNLETQYF. The CDR3 nucleotides are TGTGCCAGCAGCAATCTAGAGACCCAGTACTTC.

The chain is built from TRBV7-3 and TRBJ2-1; 13 bases align to TRBD2. The CDR3 is made up of 15 amino acids. V gave up 3 bases and J gave up 7 bases; unmatched junction bases: 3. The V gene's germline CDR1 is SGHTA and CDR2 FQGTGA. CDR3 sequence reads: CASSLTSGRWNEQFF. The CDR3 nucleotides are TGTGCCAGCAGCTTGACTAGCGGGAGGTGGAATGAGCAGTTCTTC.

This clone occurred a few times. The V call is TRBV5-6, the J call TRBJ2-1, with TRBD1 as a possible D gene (5 bases). The germline gives CDR1 SGHDT, CDR2 YYEEEE. The CDR3 spans 14 residues. V shed 3 bases and J shed 9 bases, with 16 bases lying between them. CDR3 protein: CASSSTPTAVEQFF. CDR3 sequence (DNA): TGTGCCAGCAGCTCCACCCCGACAGCTGTTGAGCAGTTCTTC. Variable domain in full (rest from reference TRBV5-6 and TRBJ2-1): DAGVTQSPTHLIKTRGQQVTLRCSPKSGHDTVSWYQQALGQGPQFIFQYYEEEERQRGNFPDRFSGHQFPNYSSELNVNALLLGDSALYLCASSSTPTAVEQFFGPGTRLTVL.

The V gene is TRBV7-2, the J gene TRBJ2-3; the D gene is possibly TRBD2 (7 bases). This CDR3 contains 16 residues. Trimming stripped 5 bases from V and 0 bases from J, with 15 bases between. Per the germline V gene, CDR1 is SGHTA and CDR2 is FQGNSA. CDR3 region: CASSRGGGGSTDTQYF. The CDR3 DNA sequence: TGTGCCAGCAGCAGGGGCGGGGGCGGGAGCACAGATACGCAGTATTTT.

The chain uses TRBV9 and TRBJ2-1, with TRBD1 as a possible D gene (5 bases). V lost 6 bases to trimming and J lost 6 bases, with 13 bases between them. Germline lookup yields CDR1 SGDLS and CDR2 YYNGEE. This CDR3 contains 13 residues. The CDR3 here is CASNLGVGNEQFF. CDR3 in DNA: TGTGCCAGCAATTTAGGGGTAGGCAATGAGCAGTTCTTC.

V and J are TRBV6-5 and TRBJ1-5; possible D gene TRBD1, 6 bases. The V end lost 5 bases, the J end lost 7 bases, and 18 bases lay between the germline ends. CDR1 MNHEY and CDR2 SVGAGI come from the germline V gene. This CDR3 has 15 residues. The CDR3 here is CASSVDRGDSQPQHF. For the CDR3, the DNA is TGTGCCAGCAGTGTGGACAGAGGTGATTCGCAGCCCCAGCATTTT.

A single count supports this clone. The chain is built from TRBV6-5 and TRBJ2-5; TRBD1 aligns across 7 bases. This CDR3 is built from 14 residues. Germline CDR1 MNHEY, CDR2 SVGAGI. The V and J ends lost 5 bases and 5 bases, in that order; junction bases with no gene match: 8. CDR3: CASSRWDSRETQYF. Here the CDR3 DNA reads TGTGCCAGCAGTCGATGGGACAGTCGTGAGACCCAGTACTTC.

CDR3 region: CASSSTGGRTDTQYF. DNA for the CDR3: TGTGCCAGCAGCTCGACGGGGGGGCGCACAGATACGCAGTATTTT. This chain joins TRBV7-9 and TRBJ2-3, with 8 bases identical to TRBD2. V shed 4 bases, J shed 1 base, and the junction held 4 bases outside the gene matches. There are 15 residues in the CDR3. Looked up from germline, CDR1 is SEHNR and CDR2 is FQNEAQ (reference sequence). The whole variable domain, filled in from reference TRBV7-9 and TRBJ2-3, reads DTGVSQNPRHKITKRGQNVTFRCDPISEHNRLYWYRQTLGQGPEFLTYFQNEAQLEKSRLLSDRFSAERPKGSFSTLEIQRTEQGDSAMYLCASSSTGGRTDTQYFGPGTRLTVL.

The chain is built from TRBV6-5 and TRBJ2-3; a possible D gene is TRBD2 (6 bases). Trimming took off 2 bases at V and 4 bases at J, with 7 bases between the two ends. The CDR3 has 13 residues. Germline CDR1 is MNHEY and CDR2 is SVGAGI. CDR3 nucleotide sequence: TGTGCCAGCAGTTACGGGACTCCAGATACGCAGTATTTT. It yields the protein CASSYGTPDTQYF.

The chain combines TRBV7-8 with TRBJ1-2; 8 bases match TRBD1. The CDR3 loop spans 14 amino acids. The trim removed 5 bases at V and 4 bases at J, leaving 6 bases unmatched. Germline V gene data show CDR1 as SGHVS and CDR2 as FQNEAQ. Here the CDR3 DNA reads TGTGCCAGCAGCCGTGGACAGGGAGGCTATGGCTACACCTTC. This codes for CASSRGQGGYGYTF.

This clone has a single count. The genes are TRBV5-5 and TRBJ2-7; 8 nucleotides line up with TRBD1. Germline V gene data show CDR1 as SGHKS and CDR2 as YYEKEE (reference sequence). The CDR3 extends over 13 amino acids. V was clipped by 4 bases and J by 7 bases; unmatched bases: 7. DNA of the CDR3: TGTGCCAGCAGCCCGGACAGGGTGGGGGAGCAGTACTTC. It codes for CASSPDRVGEQYF.

Note on this clone: One end of the junction varies from germline; a read error may be responsible. This chain joins TRBV7-9 and TRBJ2-5; D is perhaps TRBD2 (6 bases). The J call is in doubt because the DNA end fits TRBJ2-7 better. Germline V gene sequence: CDR1 SEHNR, CDR2 FQNEAQ (reference sequence). The CDR3 loop spans 12 amino acids. DNA of the CDR3: TGTTCCAGCAGCATAACTAGCCACGAGCAGTACTTC. Protein sequence: CSSSITSHEQYF.

The rearrangement links TRBV9 to TRBJ1-4; D is uncertain. Germline CDR1 reads SGDLS; CDR2 reads YYNGEE. The CDR3 runs to 16 residues. V was shortened by 1 base and J by 8 bases, with 18 bases between the two germline ends. In DNA form, the CDR3 reads TGTGCCAGCAGCGTAACTCCGGCGGGGTTAGGCGAAAAACTGTTTTTT. Its protein is CASSVTPAGLGEKLFF.

This chain uses TRBV15 with TRBJ2-2; 8 bases match TRBD1. Germline lookup yields CDR1 LNHNV and CDR2 YYDKDF (reference sequence). The V segment lost 11 bases and the J segment 5 bases; nucleotides outside the gene matches: 10. The CDR3 spans 14 residues. The chain's CDR3 is CAVRDRRTTGELFF. DNA for the CDR3: TGTGCCGTCCGGGACAGGCGAACTACCGGGGAGCTGTTTTTT.